Detailed here is one TCR beta chain. Its antigen is unknown. This entry comes from a study of T cell responses to AZD1222 COVID-19 vaccine. The study, taken as a whole, reports: Regions 160-218 and 743-854 dominated among vaccine-associated CD4 TCRs spanning spike.

Using immunoSEQ multiplex PCR, the repertoire was profiled, and TCRdb retains in-frame clones only, with some absent. The sample has under 200,000 clones, just over 90% seen once. Trimming stripped 3 bases from V and 5 bases from J, with 16 bases between. This CDR3 is built from 15 residues. CDR1 and CDR2 from the germline V gene are SEHNR and FQNEAQ (reference sequence). The material sequenced was peripheral blood, taken on day 0 of AZD1222 vaccination. This sequence was found in an adult in good health. The chain joins TRBV7-9 to TRBJ1-1, with D perhaps matching TRBD1 (5 bases). The CDR3 region has the DNA TGTGCCAGCAGCTTCCAGGGAGTGAGTAATACTGAAGCTTTCTTT. Residues: CASSFQGVSNTEAFF.